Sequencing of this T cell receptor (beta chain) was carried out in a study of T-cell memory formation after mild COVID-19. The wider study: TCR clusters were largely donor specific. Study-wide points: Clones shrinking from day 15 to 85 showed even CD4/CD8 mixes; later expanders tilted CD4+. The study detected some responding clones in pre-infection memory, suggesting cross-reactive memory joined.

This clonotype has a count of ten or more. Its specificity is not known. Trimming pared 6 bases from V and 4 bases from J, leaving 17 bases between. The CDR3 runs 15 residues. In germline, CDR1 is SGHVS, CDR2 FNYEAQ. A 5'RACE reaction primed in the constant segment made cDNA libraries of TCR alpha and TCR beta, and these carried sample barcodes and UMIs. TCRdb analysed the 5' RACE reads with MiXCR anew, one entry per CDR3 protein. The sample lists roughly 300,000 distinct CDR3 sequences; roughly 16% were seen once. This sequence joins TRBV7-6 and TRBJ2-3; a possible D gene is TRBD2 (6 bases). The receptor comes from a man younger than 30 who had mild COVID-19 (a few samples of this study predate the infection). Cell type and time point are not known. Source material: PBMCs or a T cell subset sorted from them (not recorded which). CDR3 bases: TGTGCCAGCAGTCGCAAGGCGGGGTACGCAGATACGCAGTATTTT. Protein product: CASSRKAGYADTQYF.